The next 5 T cell receptor beta chains were all read from a single sample in a study of T cells in Graves' hyperthyroidism and ophthalmopathy. Amplified regions were TCR beta CDR3 sequences from RNA transcripts. HTBI primers drove first-round RT-PCR of the TCR CDR3. TCRdb passed the multiplex PCR reads through MiXCR, listing each CDR3 protein once. The repertoire has 300,000 to 450,000 distinct CDR3 sequences, about 15% of them found once; the top ten carry 9.5% to 11%. Source material: blood. The receptors stem from a woman in her sixties or seventies with Graves' hyperthyroidism.

The J gene is TRBJ1-6, the V gene TRBV6-1; 8 positions match TRBD1. This CDR3 spans 15 amino acids. Trimming removed 5 bases from V and 7 bases from J; junction bases left unmatched: 7. In germline, CDR1 is MNHNS, CDR2 SASEGT. CDR3 in DNA: TGTGCCAGCAGTCTCTACAGGGGGGGGAATTCACCCCTCCACTTT. Protein sequence: CASSLYRGGNSPLHF.

This chain joins TRBV12-3 or TRBV12-4 and TRBJ2-5; D possibly matches TRBD1 or TRBD2 (5 bases each). This CDR3 spans 18 amino acids. V lost 8 bases and J lost 0, with 25 bases in between. The CDR3 region is CASSTGRVRTPYQETQYF. CDR3 sequence (DNA): TGTGCCAGCTCAACCGGGCGGGTGAGGACACCGTACCAAGAGACCCAGTACTTC.

This clonotype was recorded once. This could be a read error, since a much larger clone is one nucleotide away. This rearrangement joins TRBV10-3 to TRBJ2-1, with 9 bases lining up with TRBD2. Germline lookup yields CDR1 ENHRY and CDR2 SYGVKD. The CDR3 has 15 residues. The CDR3 loop reads CAIGERTSGHNEQFF. The CDR3, as DNA: TGTGCCATCGGTGAGCGAACTAGCGGGCACAATGAGCAGTTCTTC.

This clonotype appeared many times. One base away lies a much larger clone, so this may be a sequencing read error. The chain has TRBV11-2 and TRBJ1-2, with D possibly TRBD1 on 6 matching bases. Germline V gene sequence: CDR1 SGHAT, CDR2 FQNNGV. The CDR3 length is 12 residues. CDR3 coding DNA: TGTGCCAGCAACTTAGGACAGTATGGCTACACCTTC. This gives the protein CASNLGQYGYTF.

This clonotype has ten or more counts. V gene TRBV2 combines with J gene TRBJ1-1; D possibly corresponds to TRBD1 (6 bases). Trimming removed 8 bases from V and 5 bases from J, with 18 bases in between. This CDR3 is built from 14 residues. Germline loops: CDR1 SNHLY, CDR2 FYNNEI. CDR3 sequence (DNA): TGTGCCAGCTCTGGTGCGGGGGCAGGGACTGAAGCTTTCTTT. Its translation is CASSGAGAGTEAFF. The variable domain in full, completed from reference TRBV2 and TRBJ1-1, reads EPEVTQTPSHQVTQMGQEVILRCVPISNHLYFYWYRQILGQKVEFLVSFYNNEISEKSEIFDDQFSVERPDGSNFTLKIRSTKLEDSAMYFCASSGAGAGTEAFFGQGTRLTVV.